This TCR beta chain comes out of a study of blood T cells in healthy people across ages. Trimming took off 2 bases at V and 3 bases at J, with 11 bases between the two ends. Germline values: CDR1 MNHEY, CDR2 SVGAGI. There are 15 residues in the CDR3. The authors ran a second PCR of roughly 7 to 11 cycles using a sample-barcoded 5' primer and a J-beta primer mix. TCRdb re-derived calls from the 5' RACE reads in MiXCR, one entry per CDR3 protein. The sample includes 1.4 million to 1.5 million distinct CDR3 sequences, around 39% of them seen just once. The source material was blood. This TCR was recovered from a woman aged 18-30 years in good health. The chain couples TRBV6-5 to TRBJ2-1, with D unclear. CDR3 loop: CASSYSPIGYNEQFF. The CDR3 DNA reads as TGTGCCAGCAGTTACAGCCCGATAGGCTACAATGAGCAGTTCTTC.